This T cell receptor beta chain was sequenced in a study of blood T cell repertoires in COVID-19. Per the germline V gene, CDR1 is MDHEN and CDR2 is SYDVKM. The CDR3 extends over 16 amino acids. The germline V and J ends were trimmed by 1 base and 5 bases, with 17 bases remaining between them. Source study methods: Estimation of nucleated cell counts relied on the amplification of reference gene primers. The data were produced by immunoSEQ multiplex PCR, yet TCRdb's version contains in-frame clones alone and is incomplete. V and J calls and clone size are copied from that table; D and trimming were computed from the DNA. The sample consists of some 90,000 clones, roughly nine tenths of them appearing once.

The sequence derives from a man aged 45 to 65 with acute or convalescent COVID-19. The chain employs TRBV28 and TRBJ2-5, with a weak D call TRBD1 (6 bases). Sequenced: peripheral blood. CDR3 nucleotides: TGTGCCAGCAGTTTATCGGGGCAGGGGAGAATGGAGACCCAGTACTTC. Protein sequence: CASSLSGQGRMETQYF.